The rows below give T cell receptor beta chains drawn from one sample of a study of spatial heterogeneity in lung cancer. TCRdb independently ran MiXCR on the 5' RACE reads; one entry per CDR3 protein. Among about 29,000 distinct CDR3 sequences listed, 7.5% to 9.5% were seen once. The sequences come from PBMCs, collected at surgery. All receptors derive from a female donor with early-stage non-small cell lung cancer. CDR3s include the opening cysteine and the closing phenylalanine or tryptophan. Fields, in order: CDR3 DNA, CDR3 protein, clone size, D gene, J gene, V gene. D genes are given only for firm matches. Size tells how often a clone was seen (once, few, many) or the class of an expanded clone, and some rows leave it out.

CDR3 DNA: TGCAGCGCTATTCGTGGCAGCTCCTACAATGAGCAGTTCTTC
CDR3 protein: CSAIRGSSYNEQFF
clone size: many
D gene: -
J gene: TRBJ2-1
V gene: TRBV29-1

CDR3 DNA: TGCGCCAGCAGCTTTGGGGACGTTAGCAATGAGCAGTTCTTC
CDR3 protein: CASSFGDVSNEQFF
clone size: few
D gene: -
J gene: TRBJ2-1
V gene: TRBV5-1

CDR3 DNA: TGCAGTGCTCTCCCTGGGCCTCCCGCGGGCAAACTGTTTTTT
CDR3 protein: CSALPGPPAGKLFF
clone size: many
D gene: -
J gene: TRBJ1-4
V gene: TRBV20-1

CDR3 DNA: TGCGCCAGCAGTGAACGCAGTGTCGGAGATACGCAGTATTTT
CDR3 protein: CASSERSVGDTQYF
clone size: many
D gene: -
J gene: TRBJ2-3
V gene: TRBV10-1

CDR3 DNA: TGTGCCAGCAGCTTAGCGCTTGGACTGAATAGCAATCAGCCCCAGCATTTT
CDR3 protein: CASSLALGLNSNQPQHF
clone size: few
D gene: -
J gene: TRBJ1-5
V gene: TRBV7-8

CDR3 DNA: TGTGCCATCAGCTACCGGGACAGGGGCGATGGCTACACCTTC
CDR3 protein: CAISYRDRGDGYTF
clone size: few
D gene: TRBD1
J gene: TRBJ1-2
V gene: TRBV10-3

CDR3 DNA: TGCGCCAGCTATAGCGGGAGTGCTCTAGATACGCAGTATTTT
CDR3 protein: CASYSGSALDTQYF
clone size: -
D gene: TRBD2
J gene: TRBJ2-3
V gene: TRBV5-1

CDR3 DNA: TGTGCCAGCAGCCGGAATCAGGGAATAATGAACACTGAAGCTTTCTTT
CDR3 protein: CASSRNQGIMNTEAFF
clone size: many
D gene: -
J gene: TRBJ1-1
V gene: TRBV3-1

CDR3 DNA: TGCGCCAGCAGTTCTAAAGGGACGATCGACCAAGCAGATACGCAGTATTTT
CDR3 protein: CASSSKGTIDQADTQYF
clone size: many
D gene: -
J gene: TRBJ2-3
V gene: TRBV5-1

CDR3 DNA: TGCAGTGCAAATTCAGGATTCCAAGAGACCCAGTACTTC
CDR3 protein: CSANSGFQETQYF
clone size: many
D gene: -
J gene: TRBJ2-5
V gene: TRBV20-1

CDR3 DNA: TGCAGTGCTAGAGATCCTACTAGCGGGAGTTTGAATGAGCAGTTCTTC
CDR3 protein: CSARDPTSGSLNEQFF
clone size: few
D gene: TRBD2
J gene: TRBJ2-1
V gene: TRBV20-1

CDR3 DNA: TGTGCCAGCAGTGAAGTAAAGAGAGCAAAAAGCTCTGGGGCCAACGTCCTGACTTTC
CDR3 protein: CASSEVKRAKSSGANVLTF
clone size: few
D gene: -
J gene: TRBJ2-6
V gene: TRBV6-1

CDR3 DNA: TGTGCCAGCAGCCCCCGCAGGGAGGCTGGCTACACCTTC
CDR3 protein: CASSPRREAGYTF
clone size: -
D gene: -
J gene: TRBJ1-2
V gene: TRBV11-2

CDR3 DNA: TGTGCCAGCAGTTACTTCGGACTAGAGGCAGATACGCAGTATTTT
CDR3 protein: CASSYFGLEADTQYF
clone size: many
D gene: TRBD2
J gene: TRBJ2-3
V gene: TRBV6-2/TRBV6-3

CDR3 DNA: TGTGCCAGCAGTTTATCGTCACCCTCTAATGAAAAACTGTTTTTT
CDR3 protein: CASSLSSPSNEKLFF
clone size: few
D gene: -
J gene: TRBJ1-4
V gene: TRBV27

CDR3 DNA: TGTGCCAGCAGCTTTAAGCCGGGGCGGCAGGAGACCCAGTACTTC
CDR3 protein: CASSFKPGRQETQYF
clone size: -
D gene: -
J gene: TRBJ2-5
V gene: TRBV7-6

CDR3 DNA: TGTGCCAGCAGCTTAGCGAGGTTCGCGGGGATTAGGGAAGATACGCAGTATTTT
CDR3 protein: CASSLARFAGIREDTQYF
clone size: many
D gene: -
J gene: TRBJ2-3
V gene: TRBV7-2

CDR3 DNA: TGTGCCAGCAGTGTTCAGGAGCTAAATCAGCCCCAGCATTTT
CDR3 protein: CASSVQELNQPQHF
clone size: few
D gene: -
J gene: TRBJ1-5
V gene: TRBV2

CDR3 DNA: TGCAGTGCCCGTGAGGACAGGCTGAATAATTCACCCCTCCACTTT
CDR3 protein: CSAREDRLNNSPLHF
clone size: many
D gene: TRBD1
J gene: TRBJ1-6
V gene: TRBV20-1

CDR3 DNA: TGTGCCAGTAGTATTCGGGGTTACAATGAGCAGTTCTTC
CDR3 protein: CASSIRGYNEQFF
clone size: many
D gene: -
J gene: TRBJ2-1
V gene: TRBV19

CDR3 DNA: TGTGCCAGCAGCAACGGTTATGGCTACACCTTC
CDR3 protein: CASSNGYGYTF
clone size: -
D gene: -
J gene: TRBJ1-2
V gene: TRBV25-1

CDR3 DNA: TGTGCCAGCAGTGACCCCAGGGGGCCATCCAGGCCCCAGCATTTT
CDR3 protein: CASSDPRGPSRPQHF
clone size: -
D gene: TRBD1
J gene: TRBJ1-5
V gene: TRBV6-4

CDR3 DNA: TGTGCCAGTAGTGGGGGGCACTATCTAGCGACCAATGAGCAGTTCTTC
CDR3 protein: CASSGGHYLATNEQFF
clone size: many
D gene: -
J gene: TRBJ2-1
V gene: TRBV19

CDR3 DNA: TGTGCCAGCAGTTTACAGGGGGCTTACGGCTACACCTTC
CDR3 protein: CASSLQGAYGYTF
clone size: many
D gene: TRBD1
J gene: TRBJ1-2
V gene: TRBV28

CDR3 DNA: TGCGCCAGCAGCTTTTCGACTAGCGGGAGTGGTAGTGAGCAGTTCTTC
CDR3 protein: CASSFSTSGSGSEQFF
clone size: few
D gene: TRBD2
J gene: TRBJ2-1
V gene: TRBV5-1

CDR3 DNA: TGCGCCAGCGGGTCGGACAGGGAAGAACACGAGCAGTACTTC
CDR3 protein: CASGSDREEHEQYF
clone size: many
D gene: TRBD1
J gene: TRBJ2-7
V gene: TRBV10-1

CDR3 DNA: TGTGCCAGCAGACATTCCGGGACAATGAACACTGAAGCTTTCTTT
CDR3 protein: CASRHSGTMNTEAFF
clone size: -
D gene: -
J gene: TRBJ1-1
V gene: TRBV14

CDR3 DNA: TGTGCCAGCAGCGGAACCCTAGCGCGGGGGACAGAGACCCAGTACTTC
CDR3 protein: CASSGTLARGTETQYF
clone size: many
D gene: TRBD2
J gene: TRBJ2-5
V gene: TRBV9

CDR3 DNA: TGCAGTGCTAGAGGGAGTCAAAATGAAAAACTGTTTTTT
CDR3 protein: CSARGSQNEKLFF
clone size: -
D gene: -
J gene: TRBJ1-4
V gene: TRBV20-1

CDR3 DNA: TGTGCCAGCAGCGACAGGCCCTATAATTCACCCCTCCACTTT
CDR3 protein: CASSDRPYNSPLHF
clone size: few
D gene: -
J gene: TRBJ1-6
V gene: TRBV27